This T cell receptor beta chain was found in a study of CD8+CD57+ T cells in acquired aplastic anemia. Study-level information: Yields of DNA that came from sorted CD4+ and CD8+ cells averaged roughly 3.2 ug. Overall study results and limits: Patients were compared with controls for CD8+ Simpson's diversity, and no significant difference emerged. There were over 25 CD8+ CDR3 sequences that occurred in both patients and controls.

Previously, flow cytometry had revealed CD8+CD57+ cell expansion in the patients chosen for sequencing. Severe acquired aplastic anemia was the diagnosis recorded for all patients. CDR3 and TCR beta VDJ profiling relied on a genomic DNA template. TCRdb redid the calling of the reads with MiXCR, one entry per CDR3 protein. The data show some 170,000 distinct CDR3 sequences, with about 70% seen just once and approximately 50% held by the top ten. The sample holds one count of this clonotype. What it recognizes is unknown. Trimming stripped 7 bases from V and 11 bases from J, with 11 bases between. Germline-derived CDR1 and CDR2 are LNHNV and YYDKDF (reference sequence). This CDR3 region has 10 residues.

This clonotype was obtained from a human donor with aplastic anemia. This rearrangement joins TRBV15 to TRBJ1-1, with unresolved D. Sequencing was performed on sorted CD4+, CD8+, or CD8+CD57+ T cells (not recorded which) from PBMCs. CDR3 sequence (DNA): TGTGCCACCACCCCTAAGTGGGCTTTCTTT. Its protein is CATTPKWAFF. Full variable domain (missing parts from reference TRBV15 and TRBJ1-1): DAMVIQNPRYQVTQFGKPVTLSCSQTLNHNVMYWYQQKSSQAPKLLFHYYDKDFNNEADTPDNFQSRRPNTSFCFLDIRSPGLGDTAMYLCATTPKWAFFGQGTRLTVV.